This T cell receptor beta chain was recovered during a study of blood T cell repertoires in COVID-19. Study-wide context: Donors in the United States, Italy and Spain gave samples during acute or convalescent COVID-19. PBMCs, B-cell-depleted T cells, or T cells provided the cDNA or gDNA that made up the material.

Original processing methods: Quantification of nucleated cells was approximated via reference gene primer amplification. TCRdb's table, derived via immunoSEQ multiplex PCR, lists solely in-frame clones and lacks some. V and J calls and clone size are given by that table; D and trimming were obtained from the DNA. The sample lists 100,000 to 150,000 clones; approximately 82% were seen once. The CDR3 has 15 amino acids. Germline lookup yields CDR1 GTSNPN and CDR2 SVGIG (reference sequence). The trim removed 2 bases at V and 4 bases at J, leaving 8 bases unmatched. What was sequenced was peripheral blood. The chain employs TRBV30 and TRBJ1-5; 7 nucleotides align to TRBD1. The sequence was obtained from a middle-aged man with active or convalescent COVID-19. The CDR3 nucleotides are TGTGCCTGGAGTATAGGGACAGCTCCTAATCAGCCCCAGCATTTT. It translates to CAWSIGTAPNQPQHF.